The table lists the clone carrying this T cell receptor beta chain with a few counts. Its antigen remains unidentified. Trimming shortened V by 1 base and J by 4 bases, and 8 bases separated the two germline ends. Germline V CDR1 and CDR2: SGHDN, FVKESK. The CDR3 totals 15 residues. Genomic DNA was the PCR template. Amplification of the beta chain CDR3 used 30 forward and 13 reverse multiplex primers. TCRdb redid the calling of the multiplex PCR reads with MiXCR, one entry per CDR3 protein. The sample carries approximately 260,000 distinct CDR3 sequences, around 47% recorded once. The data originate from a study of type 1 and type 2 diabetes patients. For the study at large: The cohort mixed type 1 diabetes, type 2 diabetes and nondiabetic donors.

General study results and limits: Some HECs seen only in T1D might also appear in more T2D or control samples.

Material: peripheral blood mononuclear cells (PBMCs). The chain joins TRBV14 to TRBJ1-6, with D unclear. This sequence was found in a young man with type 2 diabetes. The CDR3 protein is CASSQGLGYNSPLHF. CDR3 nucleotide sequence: TGTGCCAGCAGCCAAGGCCTGGGATATAATTCACCCCTCCACTTT.